Given below is one TCR beta chain in context. The target antigen is unknown. Germline V gene lookup returns CDR1 SNHLY and CDR2 FYNNEI. V shed 7 bases, J shed 1 base, and the junction held 7 bases outside the gene matches. The CDR3 sequence is 15 residues long. Template switching introduced a universal primer site, and the cDNA bore unique molecular identifiers. TCRdb used MiXCR to reprocess the 5' RACE reads, holding one entry per CDR3 protein. The repertoire includes 1.5 million or so distinct CDR3 sequences, roughly 35% of them detected once, and about 0.3% sits in the top ten. The data stem from a study of identical twins. Study findings and constraints: Fewer insertions marked abundant cord blood beta clonotypes; young adult naive trended weakly, memory not at all. Twin pairs had excess sharing that was weaker in beta out-of-frame sequences.

This chain connects TRBV2 to TRBJ1-5, with 7 bases lining up with TRBD1. The specimen sequenced was cord blood. The source is a newborn girl in good health. CDR3 in DNA: TGTGCCAGCAAAAAGGGGGCCAGGAGCAATCAGCCCCAGCATTTT. Protein product: CASKKGARSNQPQHF.